This T cell receptor (beta chain) is from a study of yellow fever vaccine responses in identical twins. Overall study findings and caveats: Twins' vaccine T cell responses reportedly seemed partly convergent and partly personalized.

TCRdb redid the calling of the RT-PCR reads with MiXCR, one entry per CDR3 protein. The sample consists of roughly 2,900 distinct CDR3 sequences, 80% of them appearing once. The germline V gene encodes CDR1 SNHLY and CDR2 FYNNEI. Trimming pared 1 base from V and 2 bases from J, leaving 7 bases between. CDR3 size: 14 residues. About this clonotype: Its antigen is as yet unknown.

The rearrangement uses TRBV2 and TRBJ2-3; no clear D gene. This TCR was sampled from a female donor who received the yellow fever vaccine. The sample here was T cells from blood (PBMCs), unsorted or a sorted subset (not recorded which), taken before or after yellow fever vaccination (not recorded which). CDR3 sequence: CASSEGSVTDTQYF. Here the CDR3 DNA reads TGTGCCAGCAGTGAAGGTTCCGTCACAGATACGCAGTATTTT.